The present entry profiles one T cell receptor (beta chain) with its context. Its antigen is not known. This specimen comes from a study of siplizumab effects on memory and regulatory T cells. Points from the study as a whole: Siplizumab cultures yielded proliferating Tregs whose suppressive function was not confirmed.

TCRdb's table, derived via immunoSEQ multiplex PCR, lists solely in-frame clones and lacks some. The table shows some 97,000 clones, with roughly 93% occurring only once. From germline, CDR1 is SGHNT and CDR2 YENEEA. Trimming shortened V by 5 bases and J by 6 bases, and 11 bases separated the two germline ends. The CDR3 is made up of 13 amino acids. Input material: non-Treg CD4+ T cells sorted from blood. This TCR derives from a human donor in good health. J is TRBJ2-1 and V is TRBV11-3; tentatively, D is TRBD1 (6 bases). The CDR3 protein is CASSIQGSNEQFF. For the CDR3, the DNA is TGTGCCAGCAGCATACAGGGTTCCAATGAGCAGTTCTTC.